This entry lists 29 T cell receptor beta chains sequenced from one sample in a study of cytomegalovirus exposure and HLA in healthy donors (dated by TCRdb to about 2017). The library was obtained by the immunoSEQ multiplex PCR assay. The multiplex PCR relied on a mix of 60 forward primers for TCR Vbeta segments and 13 reverse primers for TCR Jbeta segments. TCRdb retrieved this table from immuneACCESS and kept in-frame rearrangements only. Not all clones are present; in checked studies, unresolved V genes account for under half, and no reason is known for the remainder. This sample's records show about 130,000 clones. The ten largest make up around 1.5% of the sample. Input material: PBMCs. These receptors were taken from a woman between 40 and 50 years old in good health and CMV-seronegative.

The V call is TRBV9, the J call TRBJ2-2; no reliable D call. The CDR3 sequence is 11 residues long. Trimming removed 0 bases at V and 8 bases at J, with 2 bases between. CDR1 and CDR2 from the germline V gene are SGDLS and YYNGEE. The CDR3 loop reads CASSVAGELFF. CDR3 nucleotides: TGTGCCAGCAGCGTAGCTGGGGAGCTGTTTTTT. The variable domain in full, completed from reference TRBV9 and TRBJ2-2, reads DSGVTQTPKHLITATGQRVTLRCSPRSGDLSVYWYQQSLDQGLQFLIQYYNGEERAKGNILERFSAQQFPDLHSELNLSSLELGDSALYFCASSVAGELFFGEGSRLTVL.

The chain employs TRBV5-4 and TRBJ2-3; 9 nucleotides agree with TRBD2. V was clipped by 7 bases and J by 9 bases; unmatched bases: 12. CDR1 is SGHNT and CDR2 is YYREEE in the germline V gene (reference sequence). CDR3 size: 14 residues. In DNA, the CDR3 is TGTGCCAGCCATTCCGCTGGGCTAGCGGGGACGCAGTATTTT. Translated, it gives CASHSAGLAGTQYF.

The DNA of the CDR3 is TGTGCCAGCAGCTGGTTGAGGAACACTGAAGCTTTCTTT. This encodes CASSWLRNTEAFF. This chain connects TRBV7-2 to TRBJ1-1; no clear D gene. Germline CDR1 SGHTA, CDR2 FQGNSA. The CDR3 runs 13 residues. Trimming took off 4 bases at V and 1 base at J, with 7 bases between the two ends.

This chain links TRBV4-2 with TRBJ1-5, with 12 positions matching TRBD1. The V and J ends lost 5 bases and 2 bases, in that order; junction bases with no gene match: 10. This CDR3 spans 18 amino acids. Germline CDR1 is LGHNA and CDR2 is YNFKEQ. In nucleotides, the CDR3 is TGTGCCAGCAGCTTCTCCGGGACAGGGGGCGAGGGCAATCAGCCCCAGCATTTT. It encodes CASSFSGTGGEGNQPQHF.

The chain employs TRBV6-5 and TRBJ1-1; tentatively, D is TRBD1 (6 bases). Germline-derived CDR1 and CDR2 are MNHEY and SVGAGI. V was pared by 5 bases and J by 2 bases, with 15 bases between. The CDR3 runs to 15 residues. This CDR3 is CASSTRDTTNTEAFF. Written as DNA, the CDR3 is TGTGCCAGCAGTACTAGGGACACCACAAACACTGAAGCTTTCTTT.

CDR3 bases: TGCGCCAGCAACTTCGGACAGGGGGCAGGGTCCGGGGAGCTGTTTTTT. It yields the protein CASNFGQGAGSGELFF. The chain is built from TRBV10-2 and TRBJ2-2; 11 nucleotides agree with TRBD1. V shed 7 bases, J shed 6 bases, and the junction held 10 bases outside the gene matches. Germline CDR1 WSHSY, CDR2 SAAADI. The CDR3 runs to 16 residues.

The J gene is TRBJ2-5, the V gene TRBV5-1; D perhaps matches TRBD1 (5 bases). The CDR3 loop spans 14 amino acids. Deletions cut 3 bases from V and 2 bases from J, with 11 bases between. Germline CDR1 and CDR2: SGHRS and YFSETQ. CDR3 nucleotides: TGCGCCAGCAGCTCCGAAAGGACACAAGAGACCCAGTACTTC. Residues: CASSSERTQETQYF.

The chain has TRBV5-1 and TRBJ2-3; TRBD1 matches 10 bases. The germline V gene encodes CDR1 SGHRS and CDR2 YFSETQ. The CDR3 extends over 16 amino acids. The V segment lost 0 bases and the J segment 3 bases; nucleotides outside the gene matches: 4. The CDR3 loop reads CASSLGDRGVTDTQYF. The CDR3 DNA is TGCGCCAGCAGCTTGGGGGACAGGGGTGTGACAGATACGCAGTATTTT.

The V gene is TRBV20-1, the J gene TRBJ2-1; D is unresolved. Trimming left V 6 bases short and J 10 bases short, with 13 bases between. The CDR3 has 11 amino acids. Germline assignment: CDR1 DFQATT and CDR2 SNEGSKA (reference sequence). The CDR3 loop reads CSAPRISEQFF. The CDR3 nucleotides are TGCAGTGCGCCTAGAATTTCCGAGCAGTTCTTC.

The V and J genes are TRBV7-9 and TRBJ1-5, with D possibly TRBD1 on 6 matching bases. V lost 5 bases to trimming and J lost 3 bases, with 14 bases between them. The CDR3 runs 15 residues. Per the germline V gene, CDR1 is SEHNR and CDR2 is FQNEAQ (reference sequence). The CDR3 nucleotides are TGTGCCAGCAGCCCAGCCGACAGGTTCAATCAGCCCCAGCATTTT. It yields the protein CASSPADRFNQPQHF.

The rearrangement links TRBV5-4 to TRBJ2-3; 15 positions agree with TRBD2. CDR1 is SGHNT and CDR2 is YYREEE in the germline V gene (reference sequence). Trimming removed 4 bases from V and 4 bases from J; junction bases left unmatched: 10. The CDR3 covers 18 residues. The CDR3 loop reads CASSKGLAGGLGADTQYF. The CDR3 bases are TGTGCCAGCAGCAAAGGACTAGCGGGGGGGCTCGGGGCAGATACGCAGTATTTT.

The chain combines TRBV6-5 with TRBJ1-2; D unclear. Per germline, CDR1 MNHEY and CDR2 SVGAGI. CDR3 length: 14 residues. Trimming shortened V by 0 bases and J by 0 bases, and 5 bases separated the two germline ends. The CDR3 sequence: CASSYSRSNYGYTF. CDR3 DNA sequence: TGTGCCAGCAGTTACTCGCGGTCTAACTATGGCTACACCTTC.

The chain couples TRBV9 to TRBJ2-3, with TRBD2 matching 7 bases. After removal of 0 bases from V and 3 bases from J, the junction contained 1 base not matched to a gene. Per the germline V gene, CDR1 is SGDLS and CDR2 is YYNGEE. This CDR3 has 14 residues. DNA of the CDR3: TGTGCCAGCAGCGTAGCCGGGAGGACAGATACGCAGTATTTT. Translation: CASSVAGRTDTQYF.

CDR3 sequence reads: CASSSEQGRVTEAFF. The CDR3 DNA is TGTGCCAGCAGCTCCGAGCAGGGTAGGGTCACTGAAGCTTTCTTT. This chain joins TRBV7-9 and TRBJ1-1; D is possibly TRBD1 (5 bases). Germline CDR1 reads SEHNR; CDR2 reads FQNEAQ (reference sequence). V gave up 4 bases and J gave up 4 bases, with 16 bases separating them. CDR3 size: 15 residues. Based on the CDR3 plus reference TRBV7-9 and TRBJ1-1, the full variable domain is DTGVSQNPRHKITKRGQNVTFRCDPISEHNRLYWYRQTLGQGPEFLTYFQNEAQLEKSRLLSDRFSAERPKGSFSTLEIQRTEQGDSAMYLCASSSEQGRVTEAFFGQGTRLTVV.

V gene TRBV25-1 combines with J gene TRBJ2-7, with D tentatively TRBD2 (5 bases). CDR1 is MGHDK, CDR2 SYGVNS, per germline. The V and J ends lost 4 bases and 3 bases respectively, with 22 bases between them. The CDR3 is made up of 17 amino acids. CDR3 amino acids: CASSGVLRGLEDYEQYF. The CDR3 DNA follows: TGTGCCAGCAGTGGGGTCCTTAGAGGGTTGGAAGACTACGAGCAGTACTTC.

The chain employs TRBV6-5 and TRBJ2-5, with TRBD1 matching 7 bases. From germline, CDR1 is MNHEY and CDR2 SVGAGI. This CDR3 contains 13 residues. With 6 bases clipped from V and 1 base from J, the junction kept 2 bases outside the gene matches. The CDR3, as DNA: TGTGCCAGCAGGGGACAGCCCCAAGAGACCCAGTACTTC. Its translation is CASRGQPQETQYF.

The chain carries TRBV9 and TRBJ2-1; possible D gene TRBD2, 6 bases. The CDR3 consists of 17 residues. The germline gives CDR1 SGDLS, CDR2 YYNGEE. The V gene lost 5 bases and the J gene lost 4 bases, with 22 bases spanning the gap. The CDR3 DNA is TGTGCCAGCAGTGACAACAGTTTGGGGGAGGCTTACAATGAGCAGTTCTTC. Translation: CASSDNSLGEAYNEQFF.

V gene TRBV6-5 combines with J gene TRBJ1-4; no firm D call. V was pared by 0 bases and J by 10 bases, with 15 bases between. Germline CDR1 is MNHEY and CDR2 is SVGAGI. The CDR3 contains 15 residues. CDR3 sequence: CASSYSIKGSAKLFF. The CDR3, as DNA: TGTGCCAGCAGTTACTCGATCAAAGGGAGCGCAAAACTGTTTTTT.

The J gene is TRBJ1-2, the V gene TRBV5-6, with D possibly being TRBD1 (5 bases). Germline CDR1 is SGHDT and CDR2 is YYEEEE. The CDR3 consists of 15 residues. Trimming removed 0 bases from V and 5 bases from J, with 14 bases in between. As DNA, the CDR3 is TGTGCCAGCAGCTTGGGTCCAGGTCGGGGGTATGGCTACACCTTC. Protein: CASSLGPGRGYGYTF.

The rearrangement links TRBV5-6 to TRBJ1-3; D is unclear. The V gene lost 1 base and the J gene lost 2 bases, with 13 bases spanning the gap. The length of the CDR3 is 16 residues. Germline lookup yields CDR1 SGHDT and CDR2 YYEEEE. CDR3 loop: CASSLMGGEAGNTIYF. The CDR3 DNA reads TGTGCCAGCAGCTTGATGGGTGGAGAAGCTGGAAACACCATATATTTT.

The CDR3 sequence is CASSLMGGSQPQHF. DNA for the CDR3: TGTGCCAGCAGTTTAATGGGGGGTAGTCAGCCCCAGCATTTT. The J gene is TRBJ1-5, the V gene TRBV27; TRBD1 is a possible D gene (5 bases). The CDR3 totals 14 residues. CDR1 MNHEY and CDR2 SMNVEV come from the germline V gene (reference sequence). The germline V and J ends were trimmed by 2 bases and 6 bases, with 11 bases remaining between them.

The rearrangement links TRBV6-5 to TRBJ1-4, with no clear D. With 6 bases removed from V and 0 bases from J, the gap between germline ends came to 11 bases. There are 15 residues in the CDR3. Germline V gene lookup returns CDR1 MNHEY and CDR2 SVGAGI. The CDR3 DNA follows: TGTGCCAGCAGGAGCCACGGAGCAACTAATGAAAAACTGTTTTTT. Amino acids: CASRSHGATNEKLFF.

J is TRBJ2-3 and V is TRBV7-3, with TRBD2 identical over 7 bases. The J segment lost 4 bases and the V segment lost 2 bases, leaving 3 bases of the junction unmatched. CDR1 and CDR2 (germline): SGHTA, FQGTGA. The CDR3 contains 14 residues. The CDR3 coding sequence is TGTGCCAGCAGCTTATCCAGCGGGGCAGATACGCAGTATTTT. It codes for CASSLSSGADTQYF. Complete variable domain (other parts from reference TRBV7-3 and TRBJ2-3): GAGVSQTPSNKVTEKGKYVELRCDPISGHTALYWYRQSLGQGPEFLIYFQGTGAADDSGLPNDRFFAVRPEGSVSTLKIQRTERGDSAVYLCASSLSSGADTQYFGPGTRLTVL.

This chain connects TRBV7-2 to TRBJ1-2; weak D call: TRBD1 (5 bases). Germline V gene sequence: CDR1 SGHTA, CDR2 FQGNSA. The CDR3 sequence is 14 residues long. V was cut by 5 bases and J by 5 bases, with 15 bases left in between. The CDR3 DNA sequence: TGTGCCAGCAGCAGTGGTACGGGGGAGTATGGCTACACCTTC. Translating gives CASSSGTGEYGYTF.

The CDR3 spells CASSLGGANNYGYTF. The CDR3 bases are TGTGCCAGCAGCTTAGGGGGCGCGAACAACTATGGCTACACCTTC. The V call is TRBV11-2, the J call TRBJ1-2, with a tentative D call TRBD1 (5 bases). V was cut by 1 base and J by 2 bases, with 11 bases left in between. This CDR3 is 15 amino acids long. In germline, CDR1 is SGHAT, CDR2 FQNNGV.

The chain is built from TRBV7-2 and TRBJ2-5; D perhaps matches TRBD2 (7 bases). The germline CDR1 and CDR2 sequences are SGHTA and FQGNSA. CDR3 length: 18 residues. The V end was cut by 1 base, the J end by 7 bases, with 25 bases between. The CDR3 loop is CASSLVGLRGGRGGTQYF. For the CDR3, the DNA is TGTGCCAGCAGCTTAGTGGGGTTGAGGGGGGGCCGGGGAGGGACCCAGTACTTC.

The chain is built from TRBV7-2 and TRBJ1-4; D is ambiguous. The germline gives CDR1 SGHTA, CDR2 FQGNSA. The V end lost 2 bases, the J end lost 5 bases, and 15 bases lay between the germline ends. CDR3 size: 16 residues. The chain's CDR3 is CASSLSLSSANEKLFF. The CDR3, as DNA: TGTGCCAGCAGCTTAAGCCTCAGTTCAGCGAATGAAAAACTGTTTTTT.

The chain links TRBV7-8 to TRBJ2-2, with 8 bases fitting TRBD1. Unmatched junction bases numbered 11, after V lost 5 bases and J lost 3 bases. Germline CDR1 is SGHVS and CDR2 is FQNEAQ. CDR3 length: 17 residues. The CDR3 here is CASSLVLDRAYTGELFF. CDR3 bases: TGTGCCAGCAGCCTCGTTTTGGACAGGGCTTACACCGGGGAGCTGTTTTTT. The full variable domain, completed using reference TRBV7-8 and TRBJ2-2, is GAGVSQSPRYKVAKRGQDVALRCDPISGHVSLFWYQQALGQGPEFLTYFQNEAQLDKSGLPSDRFFAERPEGSVSTLKIQRTQQEDSAVYLCASSLVLDRAYTGELFFGEGSRLTVL.

The CDR3 protein is CASRRQGATGELFF. CDR3 DNA sequence: TGTGCCAGCAGGCGACAGGGGGCGACCGGGGAGCTGTTTTTT. V gene TRBV6-5 combines with J gene TRBJ2-2; 10 positions agree with TRBD1. J was trimmed by 5 bases and V by 6 bases; bases with no gene match: 3. The CDR3 consists of 14 residues. Looked up from germline, CDR1 is MNHEY and CDR2 is SVGAGI.